The 5 T cell receptor beta chains below were found in one sample sequenced in a study of control samples from healthy donors and cancer patients. This table comes from immunoSEQ multiplex PCR, and its TCRdb copy is limited to in-frame clones, with some not included. Among tens of thousands of clones listed, more than 75% were seen once. The sequenced material came from blood. Receptor source: a man in his fifties or sixties in good health.

This chain joins TRBV24-1 and TRBJ1-4, with D perhaps matching TRBD1 (5 bases). The V end was cut by 5 bases, the J end by 0 bases, with 15 bases between. Germline CDR1 and CDR2: KGHDR and SFDVKD. The CDR3 covers 17 residues. CDR3 amino acids: CATSAIRQTATNEKLFF. The CDR3, as DNA: TGTGCCACCAGTGCCATACGACAGACCGCAACTAATGAAAAACTGTTTTTT.

The chain combines TRBV5-6 with TRBJ1-5; 9 bases match TRBD1. Germline V gene data show CDR1 as SGHDT and CDR2 as YYEEEE. The CDR3 covers 15 residues. J gave up 7 bases and V 3 bases, and 8 bases lay outside the gene matches. CDR3 in DNA: TGTGCCAGCAGCTCCACCCCGACAGGGGGGCAGCCCCAGCATTTT. Translated: CASSSTPTGGQPQHF. The whole variable domain, remainder taken from reference TRBV5-6 and TRBJ1-5, is DAGVTQSPTHLIKTRGQQVTLRCSPKSGHDTVSWYQQALGQGPQFIFQYYEEEERQRGNFPDRFSGHQFPNYSSELNVNALLLGDSALYLCASSSTPTGGQPQHFGDGTRLSIL.

The chain couples TRBV5-1 to TRBJ2-3; D call uncertain. The CDR3 extends over 14 amino acids. Looked up from germline, CDR1 is SGHRS and CDR2 is YFSETQ. V was clipped by 1 base and J by 0 bases, with 6 bases between them. The CDR3 reads CASSLRASTDTQYF. The CDR3 bases are TGCGCCAGCAGCTTGCGCGCCAGCACAGATACGCAGTATTTT.

V and J are TRBV6-6 and TRBJ2-4, with D possibly matching TRBD2 (5 bases). The germline CDR1 and CDR2 sequences are MNHNY and SVGAGI (reference sequence). CDR3 length equals 14 residues. Deletions cut 6 bases from V and 0 bases from J, with 9 bases between. CDR3 DNA sequence: TGTGCCAGCAGCCAAGGACTAGCCAAAAACATTCAGTACTTC. Its protein is CASSQGLAKNIQYF.

This chain uses TRBV18 with TRBJ2-3; 8 bases line up with TRBD1. J lost 2 bases, V lost 6 bases, and 10 bases had no gene match. Per the germline V gene, CDR1 is KGHSH and CDR2 is LQKENI. This CDR3 is built from 16 residues. The CDR3 region has the DNA TGTGCCAGCTCTCGCTCCGGGACAGGCTACACAGATACGCAGTATTTT. The encoded protein is CASSRSGTGYTDTQYF.